Reported below is one T cell receptor beta chain. Germline V gene lookup returns CDR1 KGHSH and CDR2 LQKENI. Deletions cut 1 base from V and 0 bases from J, with 6 bases between. The CDR3 length is 14 residues. Clones were read by immunoSEQ multiplex PCR, and TCRdb kept only the in-frame ones, dropping some. The data show about 76,000 clones, 75% to 85% seen once. This sample stems from a study of blood T cell repertoires in COVID-19. Background on the study: T cells, B-cell-depleted T cells, or PBMCs supplied cDNA or gDNA.

This chain joins TRBV18 and TRBJ1-1; D ambiguous. The sequence derives from a man aged 80 or over with acute or convalescent COVID-19. Material for sequencing was peripheral blood. The CDR3, as DNA: TGTGCCAGCTCACCACTCCAGATGAACACTGAAGCTTTCTTT. This sequence encodes CASSPLQMNTEAFF.